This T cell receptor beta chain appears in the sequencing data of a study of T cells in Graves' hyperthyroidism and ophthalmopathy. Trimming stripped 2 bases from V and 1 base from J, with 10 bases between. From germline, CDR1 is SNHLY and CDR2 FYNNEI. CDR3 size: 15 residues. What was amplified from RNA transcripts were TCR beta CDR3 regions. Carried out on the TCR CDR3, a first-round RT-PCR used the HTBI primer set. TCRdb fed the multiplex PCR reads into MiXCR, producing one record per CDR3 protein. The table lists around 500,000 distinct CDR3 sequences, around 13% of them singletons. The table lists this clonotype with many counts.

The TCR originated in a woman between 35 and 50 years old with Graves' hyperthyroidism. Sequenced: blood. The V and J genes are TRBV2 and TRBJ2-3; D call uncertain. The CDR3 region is CASSEIVLGTDTQYF. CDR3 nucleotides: TGTGCCAGCAGTGAAATAGTCCTGGGCACAGATACGCAGTATTTT.